The TCR beta chain described here comes from a study of blood T cell repertoires in COVID-19. TCRdb's table, derived via immunoSEQ multiplex PCR, lists solely in-frame clones and lacks some. Counted here are around 460,000 clones, around 90% occurring once; the ten biggest clones make up 0.65% to 1%. CDR1 is WNHNN and CDR2 is SYGVQD in the germline V gene (reference sequence). Trimming stripped 4 bases from V and 2 bases from J, with 9 bases between. The CDR3 consists of 14 residues. Patients in Seattle were enrolled during active infection, then followed longitudinally. The sequenced sample consisted of peripheral blood. The chain recombines TRBV10-1 with TRBJ2-1; no clear D. This sequence originates from a man aged 18 to 35 with COVID-19, enrolled during active disease. The CDR3 sequence: CASSVSLAYNEQFF. For the CDR3, the DNA is TGCGCCAGCAGTGTTAGCTTGGCCTACAATGAGCAGTTCTTC.